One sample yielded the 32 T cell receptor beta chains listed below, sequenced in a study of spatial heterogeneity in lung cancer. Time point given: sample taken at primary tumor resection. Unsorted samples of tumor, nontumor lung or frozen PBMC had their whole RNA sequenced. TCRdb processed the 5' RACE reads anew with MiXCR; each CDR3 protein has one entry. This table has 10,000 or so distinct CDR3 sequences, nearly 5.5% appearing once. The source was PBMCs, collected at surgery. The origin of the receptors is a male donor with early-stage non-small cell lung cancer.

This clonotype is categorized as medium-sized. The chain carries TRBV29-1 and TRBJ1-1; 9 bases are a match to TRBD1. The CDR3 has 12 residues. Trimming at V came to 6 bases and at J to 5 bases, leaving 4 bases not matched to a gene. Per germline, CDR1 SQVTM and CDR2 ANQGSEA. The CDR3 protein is CSVGQGKTEAFF. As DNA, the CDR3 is TGCAGCGTAGGACAGGGGAAGACTGAAGCTTTCTTT.

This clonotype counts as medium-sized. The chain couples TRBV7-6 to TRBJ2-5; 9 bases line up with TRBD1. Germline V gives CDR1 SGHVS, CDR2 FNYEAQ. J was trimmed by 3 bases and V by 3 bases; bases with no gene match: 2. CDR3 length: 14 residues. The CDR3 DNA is TGTGCCAGCAGCTTGGGACAGGGTGAAGAGACCCAGTACTTC. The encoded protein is CASSLGQGEETQYF.

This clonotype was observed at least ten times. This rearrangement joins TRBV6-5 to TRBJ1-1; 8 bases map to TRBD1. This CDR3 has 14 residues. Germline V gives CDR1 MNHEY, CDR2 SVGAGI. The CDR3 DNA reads TGTGCACCTATTGGGGCAGGGGGCAGGGTTGGGGCTTTCTTT. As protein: CAPIGAGGRVGAFF.

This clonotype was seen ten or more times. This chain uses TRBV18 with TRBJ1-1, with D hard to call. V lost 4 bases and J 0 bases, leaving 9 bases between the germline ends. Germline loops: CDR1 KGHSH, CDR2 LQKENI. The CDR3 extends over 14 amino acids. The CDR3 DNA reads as TGTGCCAGCTCACTACAAATCATGAACACTGAAGCTTTCTTT. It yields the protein CASSLQIMNTEAFF.

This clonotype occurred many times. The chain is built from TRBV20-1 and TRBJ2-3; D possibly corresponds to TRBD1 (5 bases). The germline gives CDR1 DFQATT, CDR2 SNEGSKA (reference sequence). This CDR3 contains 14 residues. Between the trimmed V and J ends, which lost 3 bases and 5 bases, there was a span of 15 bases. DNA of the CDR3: TGCAGTGCTAGTGGGGCAGTTTTTGGAGATACGCAGTATTTT. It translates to CSASGAVFGDTQYF.

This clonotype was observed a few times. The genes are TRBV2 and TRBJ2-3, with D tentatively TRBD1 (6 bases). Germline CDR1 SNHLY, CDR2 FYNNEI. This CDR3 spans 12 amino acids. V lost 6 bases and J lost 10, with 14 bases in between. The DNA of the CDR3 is TGTGCCAGCAGCAACGGGGACACACCGCAGTATTTT. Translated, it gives CASSNGDTPQYF.

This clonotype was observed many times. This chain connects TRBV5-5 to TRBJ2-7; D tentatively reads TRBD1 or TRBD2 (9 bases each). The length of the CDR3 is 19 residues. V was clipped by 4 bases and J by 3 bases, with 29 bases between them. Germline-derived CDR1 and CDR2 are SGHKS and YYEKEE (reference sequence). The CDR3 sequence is CASSQGQGVGSGSLYEQYF. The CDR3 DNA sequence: TGTGCCAGCAGCCAGGGACAGGGTGTCGGTAGCGGGAGCCTCTACGAGCAGTACTTC.

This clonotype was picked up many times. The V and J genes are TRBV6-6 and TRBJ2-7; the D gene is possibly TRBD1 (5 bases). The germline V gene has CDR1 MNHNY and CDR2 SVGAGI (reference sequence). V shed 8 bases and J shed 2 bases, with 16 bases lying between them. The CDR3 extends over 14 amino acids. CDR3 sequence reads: CASSSRTPTYEQYF. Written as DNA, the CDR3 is TGTGCCAGCTCCAGTCGGACACCGACCTACGAGCAGTACTTC.

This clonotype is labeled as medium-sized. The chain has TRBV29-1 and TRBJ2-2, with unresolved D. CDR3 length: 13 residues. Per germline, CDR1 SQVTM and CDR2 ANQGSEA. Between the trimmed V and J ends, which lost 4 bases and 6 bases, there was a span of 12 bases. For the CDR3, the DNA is TGCAGCGTTGGAGTTGGGTTCCCCGGGGAGCTGTTTTTT. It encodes CSVGVGFPGELFF.

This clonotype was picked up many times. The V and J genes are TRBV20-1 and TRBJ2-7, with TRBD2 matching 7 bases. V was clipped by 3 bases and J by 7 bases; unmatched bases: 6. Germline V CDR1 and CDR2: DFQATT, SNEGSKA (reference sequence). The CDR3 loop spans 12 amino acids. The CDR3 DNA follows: TGCAGTGCTAGCCCCGGGGGACTAGAGCAGTACTTC. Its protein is CSASPGGLEQYF.

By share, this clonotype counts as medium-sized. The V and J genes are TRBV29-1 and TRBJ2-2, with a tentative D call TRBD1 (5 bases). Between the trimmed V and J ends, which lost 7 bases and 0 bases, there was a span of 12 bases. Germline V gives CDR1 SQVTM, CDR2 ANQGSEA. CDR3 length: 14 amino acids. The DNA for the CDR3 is TGCAGCGCCTGGTCGACAGCGAACACCGGGGAGCTGTTTTTT. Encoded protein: CSAWSTANTGELFF.

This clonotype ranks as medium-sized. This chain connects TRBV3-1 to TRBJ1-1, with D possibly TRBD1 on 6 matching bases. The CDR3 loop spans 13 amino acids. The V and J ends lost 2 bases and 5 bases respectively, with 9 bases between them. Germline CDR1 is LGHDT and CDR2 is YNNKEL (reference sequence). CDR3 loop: CASSQQGWTEAFF. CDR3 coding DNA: TGTGCCAGCAGCCAACAGGGGTGGACTGAAGCTTTCTTT.

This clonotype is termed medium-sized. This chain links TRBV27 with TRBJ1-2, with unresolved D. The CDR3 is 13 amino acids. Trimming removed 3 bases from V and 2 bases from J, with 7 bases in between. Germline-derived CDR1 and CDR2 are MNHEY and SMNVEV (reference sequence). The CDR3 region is CASSFSGNYGYTF. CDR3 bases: TGTGCCAGCAGTTTTTCGGGGAACTATGGCTACACCTTC.

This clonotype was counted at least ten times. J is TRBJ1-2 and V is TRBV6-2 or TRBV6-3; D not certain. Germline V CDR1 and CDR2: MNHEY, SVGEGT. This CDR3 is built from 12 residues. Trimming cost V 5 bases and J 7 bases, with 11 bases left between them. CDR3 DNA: TGTGCCAGCAGTAACCGCATTCGTGGCTACACCTTC. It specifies CASSNRIRGYTF.

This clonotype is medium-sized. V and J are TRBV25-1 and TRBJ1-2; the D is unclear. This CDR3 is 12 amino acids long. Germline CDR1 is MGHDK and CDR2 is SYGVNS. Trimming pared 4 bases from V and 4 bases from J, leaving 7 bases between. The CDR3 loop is CASSGGSYGYTF. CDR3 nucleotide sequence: TGTGCCAGCAGTGGCGGATCCTATGGCTACACCTTC.

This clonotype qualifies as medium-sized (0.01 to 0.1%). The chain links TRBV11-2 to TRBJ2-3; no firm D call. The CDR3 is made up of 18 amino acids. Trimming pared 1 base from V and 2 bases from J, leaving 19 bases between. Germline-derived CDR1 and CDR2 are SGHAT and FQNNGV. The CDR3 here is CASSLAPVVAEITDTQYF. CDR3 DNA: TGTGCCAGCAGCTTAGCTCCAGTAGTCGCGGAGATCACAGATACGCAGTATTTT. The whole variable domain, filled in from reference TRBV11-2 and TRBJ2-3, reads EAGVAQSPRYKIIEKRQSVAFWCNPISGHATLYWYQQILGQGPKLLIQFQNNGVVDDSQLPKDRFSAERLKGVDSTLKIQPAKLEDSAVYLCASSLAPVVAEITDTQYFGPGTRLTVL.

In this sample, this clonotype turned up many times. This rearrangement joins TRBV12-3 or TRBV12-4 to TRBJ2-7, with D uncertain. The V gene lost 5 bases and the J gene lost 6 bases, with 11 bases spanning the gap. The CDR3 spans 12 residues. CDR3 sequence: CASSPSRSEQYF. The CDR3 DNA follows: TGTGCCAGCAGTCCATCCCGGTCCGAGCAGTACTTC.

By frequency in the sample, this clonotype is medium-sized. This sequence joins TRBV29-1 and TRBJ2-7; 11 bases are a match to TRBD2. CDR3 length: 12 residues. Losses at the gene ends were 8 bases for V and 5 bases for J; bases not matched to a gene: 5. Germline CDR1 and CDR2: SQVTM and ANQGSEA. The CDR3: CSFSGGADEQYF. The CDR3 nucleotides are TGCAGCTTTAGCGGGGGGGCAGACGAGCAGTACTTC.

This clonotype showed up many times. CDR3 region: CAGDRGVSEQYF. The CDR3 DNA sequence: TGTGCCGGAGACAGGGGAGTGAGCGAGCAGTACTTC. The chain couples TRBV6-6 to TRBJ2-7; TRBD1 agrees at 8 bases. V gave up 11 bases and J gave up 6 bases; unmatched junction bases: 9. This CDR3 has 12 residues. Germline V lookup: CDR1 MNHNY, CDR2 SVGAGI (reference sequence).

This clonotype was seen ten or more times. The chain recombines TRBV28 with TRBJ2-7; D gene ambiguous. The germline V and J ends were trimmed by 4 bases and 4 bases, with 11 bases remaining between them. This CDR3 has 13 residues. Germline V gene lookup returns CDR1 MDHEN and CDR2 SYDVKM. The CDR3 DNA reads TGTGCCAGCAGTTCTGCCAATCTTTACGAGCAGTACTTC. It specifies CASSSANLYEQYF.

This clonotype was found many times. The chain's CDR3 is CASSFDRQNNEQFF. In nucleotides, the CDR3 is TGTGCCAGCAGCTTCGACAGACAGAACAATGAGCAGTTCTTC. The genes are TRBV7-8 and TRBJ2-1, with D tentatively TRBD1 (5 bases). The CDR3 covers 14 residues. The V end was cut by 3 bases, the J end by 5 bases, with 11 bases between. CDR1 SGHVS and CDR2 FQNEAQ come from the germline V gene.

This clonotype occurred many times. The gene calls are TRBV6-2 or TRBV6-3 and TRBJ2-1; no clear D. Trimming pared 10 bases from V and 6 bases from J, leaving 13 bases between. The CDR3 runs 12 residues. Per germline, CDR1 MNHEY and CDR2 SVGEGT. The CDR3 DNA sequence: TGTGCCACCGAGGACCCCCTCAATGAGCAGTTCTTC. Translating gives CATEDPLNEQFF.

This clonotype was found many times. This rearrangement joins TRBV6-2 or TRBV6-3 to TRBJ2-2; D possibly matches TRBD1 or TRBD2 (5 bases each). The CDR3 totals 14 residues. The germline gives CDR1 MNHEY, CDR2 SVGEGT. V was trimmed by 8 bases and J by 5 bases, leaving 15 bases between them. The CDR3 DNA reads TGTGCCAGCGTAGAGGGGCTTGGGACCGGGGAGCTGTTTTTT. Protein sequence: CASVEGLGTGELFF.

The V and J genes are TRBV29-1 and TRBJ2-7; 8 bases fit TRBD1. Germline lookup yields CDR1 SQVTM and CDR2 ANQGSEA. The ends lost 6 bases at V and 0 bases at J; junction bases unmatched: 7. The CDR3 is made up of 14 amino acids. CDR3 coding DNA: TGCAGCGTGAGGGACAGGCCGAGCTCCTACGAGCAGTACTTC. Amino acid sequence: CSVRDRPSSYEQYF.

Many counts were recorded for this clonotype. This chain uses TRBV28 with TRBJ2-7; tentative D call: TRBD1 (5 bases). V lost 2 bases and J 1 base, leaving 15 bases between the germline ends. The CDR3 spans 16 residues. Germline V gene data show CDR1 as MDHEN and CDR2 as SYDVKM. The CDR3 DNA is TGTGCCAGCAGTTTAAGTGGGGCCACCGAATCCTACGAGCAGTACTTC. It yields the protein CASSLSGATESYEQYF.

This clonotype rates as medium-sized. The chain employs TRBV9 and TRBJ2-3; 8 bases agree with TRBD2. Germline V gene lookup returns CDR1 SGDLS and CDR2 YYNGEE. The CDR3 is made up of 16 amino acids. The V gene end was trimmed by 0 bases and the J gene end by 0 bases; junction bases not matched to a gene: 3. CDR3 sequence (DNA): TGTGCCAGCAGCGTAGAAGGCGGGAGGAGCACAGATACGCAGTATTTT. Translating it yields CASSVEGGRSTDTQYF.

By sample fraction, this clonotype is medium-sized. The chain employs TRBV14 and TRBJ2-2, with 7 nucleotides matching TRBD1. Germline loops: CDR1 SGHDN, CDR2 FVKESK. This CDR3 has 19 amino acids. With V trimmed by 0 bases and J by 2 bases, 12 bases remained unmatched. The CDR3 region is CASSQDHRQGRGNTGELFF. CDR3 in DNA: TGTGCCAGCAGCCAAGACCATAGACAGGGTAGAGGAAACACCGGGGAGCTGTTTTTT.

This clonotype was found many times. The CDR3 region is CASSSPQSEKLFF. The CDR3 DNA reads as TGTGCCAGCAGTTCACCACAATCGGAAAAACTGTTTTTT. The chain links TRBV12-3 or TRBV12-4 to TRBJ1-4; D remains ambiguous. With 4 bases removed from V and 8 bases from J, the gap between germline ends came to 11 bases. This CDR3 is built from 13 residues.

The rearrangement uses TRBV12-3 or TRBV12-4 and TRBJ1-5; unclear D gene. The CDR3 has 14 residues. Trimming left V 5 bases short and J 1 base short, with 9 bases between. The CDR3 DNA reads TGTGCCAGCAGTCTCGGACTGAGCAATCAGCCCCAGCATTTT. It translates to CASSLGLSNQPQHF.

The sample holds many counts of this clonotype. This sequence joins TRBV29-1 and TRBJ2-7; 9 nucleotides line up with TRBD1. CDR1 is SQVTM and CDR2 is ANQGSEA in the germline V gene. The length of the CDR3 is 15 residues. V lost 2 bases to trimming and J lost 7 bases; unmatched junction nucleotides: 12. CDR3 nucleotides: TGCAGCGTTGAACCAGCAAATTCCGGGACAGGGGAGCAGTACTTC. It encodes CSVEPANSGTGEQYF.

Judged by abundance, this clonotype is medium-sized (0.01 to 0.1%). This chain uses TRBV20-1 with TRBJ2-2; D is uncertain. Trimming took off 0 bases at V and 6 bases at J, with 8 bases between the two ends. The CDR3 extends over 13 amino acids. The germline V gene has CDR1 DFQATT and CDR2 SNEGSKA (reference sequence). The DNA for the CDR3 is TGCAGTGCTAGAGAAATTCGTCCCGGGGAGCTGTTTTTT. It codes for CSAREIRPGELFF.

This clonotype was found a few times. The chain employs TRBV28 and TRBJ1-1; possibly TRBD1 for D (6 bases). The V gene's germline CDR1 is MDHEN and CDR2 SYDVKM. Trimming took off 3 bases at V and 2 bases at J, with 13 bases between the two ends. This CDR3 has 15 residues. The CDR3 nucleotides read TGTGCCAGCAGTTTTTGGGGACAAGTAAACACTGAAGCTTTCTTT. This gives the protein CASSFWGQVNTEAFF.